Sequencing of this T cell receptor (beta chain) was carried out in a study of T cell repertoires in cytomegalovirus infection. Turning to the study itself: Recently identified HLA-C-restricted CMV epitopes were among the peptides used. Public TCR beta signatures were indicative of both CMV infection and a matching HLA type. General study points: The cumulative frequency of public TCR beta families distinguished individuals who carried CMV together with the relevant HLA. The ex vivo response was dominated by HLA-C-restricted CMV-specific TCR beta clonotypes.

Germline CDR1 is MNHEY and CDR2 is SVGEGT. J lost 8 bases, V lost 5 bases, and 7 bases had no gene match. The CDR3 runs to 14 residues. TCRdb re-analysed the reads in MiXCR, keeping a single row per CDR3 protein. The table records approximately 990,000 distinct CDR3 sequences, approximately 32% of them present only once. This clonotype was counted a few times. Its target is not known. The chain uses TRBV6-2 or TRBV6-3 and TRBJ2-2, with 8 positions matching TRBD2. This TCR derives from a human donor in good health (CMV status not recorded). Some clones in this sample may be carry-over from other donors' samples. Here the sequenced sample was cultured CD8+ T cells from PBMCs, taken from culture after CMV antigen stimulation. CDR3 protein: CASSDAGGQGELFF. CDR3 sequence (DNA): TGTGCCAGCAGTGACGCGGGGGGCCAAGGGGAGCTGTTTTTT.